This T cell receptor beta chain stems from a study of T cell responses to AZD1222 COVID-19 vaccine. Trimming pared 5 bases from V and 6 bases from J, leaving 20 bases between. Germline V gives CDR1 LGHNA, CDR2 YNFKEQ. This CDR3 contains 15 residues. Only in-frame clones appear in the TCRdb table, and some are missing; sequencing was by immunoSEQ multiplex PCR. The sample consists of approximately 100,000 clones, around 95% of them appearing once. Study results and limitations: Nearly half of spike-specific TCRs reportedly go after variant regions that carry no mutations. Once two AZD1222 doses were given, Spike-specific TCR breadth and depth went up. Clonal diversity was possibly underestimated, and the donors were mostly white British, with more females. The CD4 TCRs associated with vaccination extended across spike and predominated at 160-218 and 743-854.

On this clone: Antigen: not known.

The chain links TRBV4-2 to TRBJ2-7, with TRBD1 as a possible D gene (5 bases). This specimen consisted of peripheral blood, obtained on day 0 of AZD1222 vaccination. The receptor's source is an adult in good health. Written as DNA, the CDR3 is TGTGCCAGCAGCGGACAAGTCAGAAGGACCTCCGAGCAGTACTTC. It translates to CASSGQVRRTSEQYF.